Shown below are 16 T cell receptor beta chains from a single sample sequenced in a study of blood T cell repertoires in COVID-19. Profiling relied on immunoSEQ multiplex PCR, and the TCRdb table lists in-frame clones only, not all of them. This sample carries approximately 210,000 clones, about four fifths of them seen once, and the ten largest clones take 4.5% to 6%. Sequenced: peripheral blood. Receptor source: a woman between 70 and 85 years old with active or convalescent COVID-19.

This clone was observed a few times. V usage is TRBV2 and J usage is TRBJ2-1; 10 positions match TRBD2. Germline assignment: CDR1 SNHLY and CDR2 FYNNEI. Trimming at V came to 2 bases and at J to 3 bases, leaving 4 bases not matched to a gene. CDR3 size: 16 residues. The CDR3, as DNA: TGTGCCAGCAGTGAACGGCTAGCGGGGGACTACAATGAGCAGTTCTTC. Its translation: CASSERLAGDYNEQFF.

The rearrangement links TRBV3-1 (or the pseudogene TRBV3-2) to TRBJ2-7; 9 bases match TRBD1. V shed 4 bases, J shed 2 bases, and the junction held 3 bases outside the gene matches. CDR3 length equals 14 residues. The germline V gene encodes CDR1 LGHDT and CDR2 YNNKEL (reference sequence). This CDR3 reads CASSPGTGTYEQYF. The CDR3, as DNA: TGTGCCAGCAGCCCCGGGACAGGGACCTACGAGCAGTACTTC.

The V call is TRBV19, the J call TRBJ2-6, with D unresolved. Germline V lookup: CDR1 LNHDA, CDR2 SQIVND (reference sequence). The CDR3 extends over 17 amino acids. Trimming cost V 5 bases and J 0 bases, with 14 bases left between them. DNA of the CDR3: TGTGCCAGTAGTTCCGGGTCCTCTGTCTCTGGGGCCAACGTCCTGACTTTC. Its translation: CASSSGSSVSGANVLTF.

The chain employs TRBV30 and TRBJ2-3, with TRBD2 identical over 13 bases. CDR1 and CDR2 from the germline V gene are GTSNPN and SVGIG (reference sequence). J was trimmed by 4 bases and V by 3 bases; bases with no gene match: 10. This CDR3 is 17 amino acids long. The CDR3 bases are TGTGCCTGGAGCGGACTAGCGGGAGCGAGTAGCGCAGATACGCAGTATTTT. This codes for CAWSGLAGASSADTQYF.

This clone was detected only a few times. This rearrangement joins TRBV4-1 to TRBJ1-6; TRBD1 aligns across 9 bases. Germline-derived CDR1 and CDR2 are MGHRA and YSYEKL. J lost 6 bases, V lost 5 bases, and 8 bases had no gene match. The CDR3 totals 16 residues. DNA of the CDR3: TGCGCCAGCAGCAATACTCCGGGACAGGGTAATTCACCCCTCCACTTT. Protein: CASSNTPGQGNSPLHF.

The chain recombines TRBV27 with TRBJ2-2, with 10 bases that match TRBD2. Germline CDR1 and CDR2: MNHEY and SMNVEV (reference sequence). V shed 3 bases, J shed 5 bases, and the junction held 9 bases outside the gene matches. CDR3 length equals 17 residues. CDR3 in DNA: TGTGCCAGCAGTTTCTCCCGGCTAGCGGGAGTTACCGGGGAGCTGTTTTTT. Protein product: CASSFSRLAGVTGELFF.

The chain employs TRBV11-1 and TRBJ2-1; possibly TRBD2 for D (5 bases). Trimming pared 3 bases from V and 5 bases from J, leaving 14 bases between. Germline assignment: CDR1 SGHAT and CDR2 FQDESV (reference sequence). The CDR3 covers 15 residues. This chain's CDR3 is CASSFVLAQNNEQFF. In DNA form, the CDR3 reads TGTGCCAGCAGCTTTGTTTTAGCGCAGAACAATGAGCAGTTCTTC.

This chain connects TRBV6-5 to TRBJ1-5; D might be TRBD1 (5 bases). With 5 bases removed from V and 8 bases from J, the gap between germline ends came to 13 bases. Germline V CDR1 and CDR2: MNHEY, SVGAGI. The length of the CDR3 is 13 residues. The CDR3 sequence: CASSMGGDKPQHF. In DNA form, the CDR3 reads TGTGCCAGCAGTATGGGGGGGGATAAGCCCCAGCATTTT.

J is TRBJ1-2 and V is TRBV6-5; D perhaps matches TRBD1 (5 bases). The CDR3 sequence is 12 residues long. Per the germline V gene, CDR1 is MNHEY and CDR2 is SVGAGI. Trimming took 7 bases from V and 8 from J, leaving 14 bases between them. The CDR3 is CASNGGVDGYTF. In nucleotides, the CDR3 is TGTGCCAGCAACGGGGGTGTGGACGGCTACACCTTC.

Ten or more counts support this clone. This chain links TRBV27 with TRBJ1-4, with 7 bases identical to TRBD1. CDR1 MNHEY and CDR2 SMNVEV come from the germline V gene (reference sequence). Trimming removed 0 bases from V and 7 bases from J; junction bases left unmatched: 5. The CDR3 runs to 15 residues. The CDR3 is CASSLSPGGGEKLFF. CDR3 nucleotides: TGTGCCAGCAGTTTATCGCCAGGGGGAGGTGAAAAACTGTTTTTT. The variable domain in full, completed from reference TRBV27 and TRBJ1-4, reads EAQVTQNPRYLITVTGKKLTVTCSQNMNHEYMSWYRQDPGLGLRQIYYSMNVEVTDKGDVPEGYKVSRKEKRNFPLILESPSPNQTSLYFCASSLSPGGGEKLFFGSGTQLSVL.

The V gene is TRBV7-9, the J gene TRBJ2-1; D is uncertain. Germline loops: CDR1 SEHNR, CDR2 FQNEAQ (reference sequence). V lost 5 bases, J lost 7 bases, and 6 bases lay in between. The CDR3 totals 11 residues. The CDR3 DNA reads as TGTGCCAGCAGCCTCGTGAATGAGCAGTTCTTC. Translation: CASSLVNEQFF.

V usage is TRBV7-9 and J usage is TRBJ2-1; 8 bases line up with TRBD1. The CDR3 has 14 residues. V dropped 1 base and J dropped 11; count of bases not matched to a gene: 7. Germline loops: CDR1 SEHNR, CDR2 FQNEAQ (reference sequence). Here the CDR3 reads CASSLDGGTGKQFF. CDR3 nucleotides: TGTGCCAGCAGCTTAGATGGGGGGACAGGAAAGCAGTTCTTC.

The rearrangement joins TRBV28 to TRBJ2-3, with TRBD1 identical over 8 bases. The ends lost 6 bases at V and 9 bases at J; junction bases unmatched: 5. This CDR3 is built from 12 residues. Looked up from germline, CDR1 is MDHEN and CDR2 is SYDVKM. CDR3 DNA sequence: TGTGCCAGCAGCTTGGACAGGGTAACGCAGTATTTT. It encodes CASSLDRVTQYF. The full variable domain, its missing parts supplied by reference TRBV28 and TRBJ2-3, is DVKVTQSSRYLVKRTGEKVFLECVQDMDHENMFWYRQDPGLGLRLIYFSYDVKMKEKGDIPEGYSVSREKKERFSLILESASTNQTSMYLCASSLDRVTQYFGPGTRLTVL.

This clone was seen a handful of times. The chain joins TRBV10-2 to TRBJ1-2, with 9 positions matching TRBD1. The junction had 14 bases not matched to a gene; V was cut back by 7 bases and J by 14 bases. This CDR3 spans 13 amino acids. Germline lookup yields CDR1 WSHSY and CDR2 SAAADI. CDR3 loop: CASKGAGTGWVTF. The CDR3 DNA follows: TGCGCCAGCAAAGGAGCCGGGACAGGGTGGGTTACCTTC.

A few counts support this clone. The CDR3 nucleotides are TGTGCCAGCAGTTTCTTTTCCGACAGCAGGGAGCTGTTTTTT. This codes for CASSFFSDSRELFF. The chain joins TRBV27 to TRBJ2-2; a weak D match, TRBD1 (5 bases). Trimming removed 3 bases at V and 9 bases at J, with 14 bases between. The germline V gene encodes CDR1 MNHEY and CDR2 SMNVEV (reference sequence). CDR3 size: 14 residues.

The V and J genes are TRBV7-9 and TRBJ2-1, with D tentatively TRBD2 (6 bases). Trimming left V 4 bases short and J 4 bases short, with 11 bases between. The CDR3 spans 14 residues. CDR1 SEHNR and CDR2 FQNEAQ come from the germline V gene (reference sequence). The CDR3 coding sequence is TGTGCCAGCAGCTGGGGCGGGGCATACAATGAGCAGTTCTTC. Its protein is CASSWGGAYNEQFF.